What follows are 23 T cell receptor beta chains derived from one specimen sequenced in a study of blood T cell repertoires in COVID-19. Sequencing used immunoSEQ multiplex PCR; TCRdb keeps in-frame clones, though not all of them. The table lists around 94,000 clones, around 73% of them singletons. The material sequenced was peripheral blood. The receptors shown here come from a man aged 60 to 69 with active or convalescent COVID-19.

Of note for this clone: Compared with germline, one end of the junction differs, possibly owing to a read error. The rearrangement links TRBV9 to TRBJ1-3; perhaps TRBD1 as D (5 bases). The CDR3 has 15 amino acids. Germline V gives CDR1 SGDLS, CDR2 YYNGEE. The CDR3 DNA reads as TGTGCCAGCAGCCCAGGACATAACTCTGGAAACATCATATATTTT. Residues: CASSPGHNSGNIIYF.

The chain recombines TRBV29-1 with TRBJ1-1; D may be TRBD1 (6 bases). The CDR3 length is 13 residues. V dropped 4 bases and J dropped 4 bases, with 13 bases sitting between them. CDR1 and CDR2 from the germline V gene are SQVTM and ANQGSEA. DNA for the CDR3: TGCAGCGTTGTAGGGGGATGGGGCACTGAAGCTTTCTTT. It translates to CSVVGGWGTEAFF.

This chain links TRBV7-2 with TRBJ1-3; D gene uncertain. V was cut by 4 bases and J by 4 bases, with 8 bases left in between. CDR1 SGHTA and CDR2 FQGNSA come from the germline V gene. This CDR3 contains 13 residues. The CDR3 loop is CASSSRGGNTIYF. The CDR3 nucleotides are TGTGCCAGCAGCTCTCGAGGCGGAAACACCATATATTTT.

The rearrangement uses TRBV5-1 and TRBJ2-7; TRBD2 matches at 8 bases. V lost 0 bases, J lost 4 bases, and 9 bases stayed unmatched. CDR3 length equals 16 residues. CDR1 is SGHRS, CDR2 YFSETQ, per germline. CDR3 bases: TGCGCCAGCAGCTTGGCTGGGAGCGGGAGAGGTTACGAGCAGTACTTC. Translated: CASSLAGSGRGYEQYF.

The count of this clone is one. The chain links TRBV19 to TRBJ1-4, with D tentatively TRBD1 (5 bases). The CDR3 runs 17 residues. The germline V gene has CDR1 LNHDA and CDR2 SQIVND (reference sequence). The ends were cut back, 1 base at V and 3 bases at J, with 15 bases in the middle. The chain's CDR3 is CASSIGGYRSANEKLFF. In DNA, the CDR3 is TGTGCCAGTAGTATAGGAGGCTACAGGTCGGCTAATGAAAAACTGTTTTTT.

The gene calls are TRBV5-1 and TRBJ2-4; no reliable D call. The CDR3 covers 14 residues. Germline assignment: CDR1 SGHRS and CDR2 YFSETQ. The V and J ends lost 0 bases and 0 bases respectively, with 4 bases between them. CDR3: CASSLELAKNIQYF. CDR3 coding DNA: TGCGCCAGCAGCTTGGAACTAGCCAAAAACATTCAGTACTTC.

The J gene is TRBJ1-6, the V gene TRBV30; 11 bases are shared with TRBD1. Germline trimming cut 5 bases from V and 11 bases from J; bases unmatched to any gene: 8. Germline loops: CDR1 GTSNPN, CDR2 SVGIG (reference sequence). The CDR3 covers 14 residues. The CDR3, as DNA: TGTGCCTGGGAAGCCGGGACAGGGGGAGCACCCCTCCACTTT. Translation: CAWEAGTGGAPLHF.

This clone was seen just once. This CDR3 is CASRGQGQPQHF. In DNA form, the CDR3 reads TGTGCCAGCAGGGGTCAGGGCCAGCCCCAGCATTTT. The chain uses TRBV6-5 and TRBJ1-5, with D tentatively TRBD1 (5 bases). From germline, CDR1 is MNHEY and CDR2 SVGAGI. The CDR3 has 12 amino acids. The ends were cut back, 6 bases at V and 7 bases at J, with 10 bases in the middle.

This CDR3 is CASSLVTSGRPDTQYF. As DNA, the CDR3 is TGTGCCAGCAGCTTAGTGACTAGCGGGAGACCAGATACGCAGTATTTT. The chain recombines TRBV11-2 with TRBJ2-3, with 12 nucleotides matching TRBD2. The V segment lost 1 base and the J segment 4 bases; nucleotides outside the gene matches: 3. The germline V gene encodes CDR1 SGHAT and CDR2 FQNNGV. The CDR3 consists of 16 residues.

The sample holds a few counts of this clone. The chain recombines TRBV18 with TRBJ1-4, with D possibly matching TRBD1 (5 bases). This CDR3 contains 16 residues. CDR1 and CDR2 from the germline V gene are KGHSH and LQKENI. The V end lost 3 bases, the J end lost 0 bases, and 11 bases lay between the germline ends. DNA for the CDR3: TGTGCCAGCTCACCGGGGACTTCAGCAACTAATGAAAAACTGTTTTTT. Translated: CASSPGTSATNEKLFF.

The chain couples TRBV15 to TRBJ2-1, with TRBD1 identical over 10 bases. The CDR3 covers 16 residues. V trimming: 2 bases; J trimming: 6 bases; junction bases outside the gene matches: 7. Germline V gene sequence: CDR1 LNHNV, CDR2 YYDKDF (reference sequence). The CDR3 is CATSRPDRGLLNEQFF. CDR3 bases: TGTGCCACCAGCAGACCTGACAGGGGGCTTCTCAATGAGCAGTTCTTC. Supplemented by reference TRBV15 and TRBJ2-1, the full variable domain reads DAMVIQNPRYQVTQFGKPVTLSCSQTLNHNVMYWYQQKSSQAPKLLFHYYDKDFNNEADTPDNFQSRRPNTSFCFLDIRSPGLGDTAMYLCATSRPDRGLLNEQFFGPGTRLTVL.

V gene TRBV27 combines with J gene TRBJ2-2; D might be TRBD2 (7 bases). This CDR3 has 14 amino acids. Germline V CDR1 and CDR2: MNHEY, SMNVEV (reference sequence). Between the trimmed V and J ends, which lost 7 bases and 7 bases, there was a span of 16 bases. CDR3 protein: CASNRRGAGGELFF. CDR3 in DNA: TGTGCCAGCAACCGCCGGGGGGCGGGCGGGGAGCTGTTTTTT.

The J gene is TRBJ1-1, the V gene TRBV2, with 8 bases matching TRBD1. The V gene end was trimmed by 6 bases and the J gene end by 6 bases; junction bases not matched to a gene: 6. Germline V gene data show CDR1 as SNHLY and CDR2 as FYNNEI. This CDR3 spans 13 amino acids. CDR3 sequence (DNA): TGTGCCAGCAGGGACAGGGAGAATTCTGAAGCTTTCTTT. Its protein is CASRDRENSEAFF.

The chain links TRBV30 to TRBJ1-3; no clear D gene. Trimming left V 3 bases short and J 0 bases short, with 3 bases between. CDR1 is GTSNPN and CDR2 is SVGIG in the germline V gene (reference sequence). This CDR3 comprises 12 residues. The CDR3 nucleotides are TGTGCCTGGAGGGCCTCTGGAAACACCATATATTTT. Its translation is CAWRASGNTIYF.

V gene TRBV6-1 combines with J gene TRBJ2-3; D is ambiguous. This CDR3 spans 15 amino acids. V gave up 3 bases and J gave up 2 bases, with 12 bases separating them. CDR1 and CDR2 (germline): MNHNS, SASEGT. CDR3 residues: CASSDSQAVTDTQYF. DNA of the CDR3: TGTGCCAGCAGTGATAGTCAGGCAGTCACAGATACGCAGTATTTT.

The rearrangement uses TRBV5-1 and TRBJ2-2; 7 positions agree with TRBD2. CDR3 length: 17 amino acids. The V gene end was trimmed by 2 bases and the J gene end by 2 bases; junction bases not matched to a gene: 9. Germline-derived CDR1 and CDR2 are SGHRS and YFSETQ. This CDR3 is CASSLNAGTTNTGELFF. CDR3 sequence (DNA): TGCGCCAGCAGCTTAAACGCCGGGACTACTAACACCGGGGAGCTGTTTTTT.

This clone came up once. The chain links TRBV29-1 to TRBJ2-2; weak D call: TRBD2 (5 bases). This CDR3 contains 13 residues. V was cut by 5 bases and J by 2 bases, with 9 bases left in between. The germline gives CDR1 SQVTM, CDR2 ANQGSEA. Here the CDR3 DNA reads TGCAGCGTTTCTAGCAGAAACACCGGGGAGCTGTTTTTT. This translates into CSVSSRNTGELFF.

This rearrangement joins TRBV5-4 to TRBJ2-2, with D perhaps matching TRBD2 (6 bases). Trimming removed 0 bases at V and 2 bases at J, with 8 bases between. The CDR3 has 15 amino acids. Germline CDR1 and CDR2: SGHNT and YYREEE (reference sequence). The CDR3 DNA reads as TGTGCCAGCAGCTTGGCCGGGGGAAACACCGGGGAGCTGTTTTTT. It translates to CASSLAGGNTGELFF. The variable domain in full, with the rest retrieved from reference TRBV5-4 and TRBJ2-2, is ETGVTQSPTHLIKTRGQQVTLRCSSQSGHNTVSWYQQALGQGPQFIFQYYREEENGRGNFPPRFSGLQFPNYSSELNVNALELDDSALYLCASSLAGGNTGELFFGEGSRLTVL.

Comments on this clone: This sample includes further DNA sequences coding for the same CDR3. The chain recombines TRBV2 with TRBJ2-1; 9 positions agree with TRBD2. Germline CDR1 and CDR2: SNHLY and FYNNEI. With 3 bases clipped from V and 3 bases from J, the junction kept 0 bases outside the gene matches. The CDR3 spans 14 residues. CDR3 protein: CASSDSGSYNEQFF. CDR3 bases: TGTGCCAGCAGTGATAGCGGGAGCTACAATGAGCAGTTCTTC.

CDR3 DNA sequence: TGTGCCAGCAGTGACTATGAGCAGTTCTTC. Its translation: CASSDYEQFF. The V gene is TRBV2, the J gene TRBJ2-1, with no clear D. Trimming took off 3 bases at V and 8 bases at J, with 2 bases between the two ends. The CDR3 length is 10 residues. Germline values: CDR1 SNHLY, CDR2 FYNNEI.

The rearrangement links TRBV4-1 to TRBJ1-1; D remains ambiguous. CDR1 is MGHRA, CDR2 YSYEKL, per germline. This CDR3 is built from 14 residues. Trimming pared 0 bases from V and 0 bases from J, leaving 5 bases between. This chain's CDR3 is CASSQDPVNTEAFF. DNA of the CDR3: TGCGCCAGCAGCCAAGATCCCGTGAACACTGAAGCTTTCTTT.

This clone was picked up one time. The rearrangement joins TRBV11-1 to TRBJ1-1; no reliable D call. Germline CDR1 and CDR2: SGHAT and FQDESV (reference sequence). This CDR3 region has 14 residues. With 3 bases removed from V and 0 bases from J, the gap between germline ends came to 8 bases. The DNA for the CDR3 is TGTGCCAGCAGCTTCCCTAGCCTGAACACTGAAGCTTTCTTT. Translation gives CASSFPSLNTEAFF.

The rearrangement joins TRBV11-2 to TRBJ2-2; D not certain. The germline gives CDR1 SGHAT, CDR2 FQNNGV. CDR3 size: 14 residues. With 4 bases removed from V and 2 bases from J, the gap between germline ends came to 8 bases. DNA for the CDR3: TGTGCCAGCAGCTCAGGCCCCAACACCGGGGAGCTGTTTTTT. The encoded protein is CASSSGPNTGELFF.